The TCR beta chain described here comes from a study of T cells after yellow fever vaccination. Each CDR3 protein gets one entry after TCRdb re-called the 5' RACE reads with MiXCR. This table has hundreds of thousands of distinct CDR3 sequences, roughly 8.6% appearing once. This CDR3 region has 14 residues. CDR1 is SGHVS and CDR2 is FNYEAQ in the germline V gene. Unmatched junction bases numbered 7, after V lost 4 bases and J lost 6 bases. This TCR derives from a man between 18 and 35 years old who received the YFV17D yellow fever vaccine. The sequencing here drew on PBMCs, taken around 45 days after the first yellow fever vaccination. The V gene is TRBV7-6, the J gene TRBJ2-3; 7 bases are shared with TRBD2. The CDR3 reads CASSSGLGLDTQYF. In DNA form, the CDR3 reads TGTGCCAGCAGCTCCGGACTAGGATTGGATACGCAGTATTTT.